The rows below give T cell receptor beta chains drawn from one sample of a study of cytomegalovirus exposure and HLA in healthy donors. The table came from immunoSEQ multiplex PCR; TCRdb's copy has only in-frame clones and leaves some out. The sample contains over 150,000 clones, over 70% of which appear only once. Input material: PBMCs. The receptors were sampled from a woman aged 50 to 60 in good health and CMV-seropositive. Each CDR3 is given with its conserved first and last residue. Each record gives: J gene, V gene, CDR3 protein.

j_call: TRBJ1-6; v_call: TRBV2; cdr3_aa: CASSVRASSSYNSPLHF
j_call: TRBJ2-6; v_call: TRBV7-9; cdr3_aa: CASSLVGGGSGANVLTF
j_call: TRBJ2-2; v_call: TRBV10-3; cdr3_aa: CAISGSGGGTGELFF
j_call: TRBJ1-1; v_call: TRBV10-3; cdr3_aa: CAISNAFSTEAFF
j_call: TRBJ1-6; v_call: TRBV19; cdr3_aa: CASRPTGGGRTYNSPLHF
j_call: TRBJ2-2; v_call: TRBV7-3; cdr3_aa: CASSDSRQGRSGELFF
j_call: TRBJ1-2; v_call: TRBV5-5; cdr3_aa: CASSLGDSLNYGYTF
j_call: TRBJ1-4; v_call: TRBV10-3; cdr3_aa: CAISDAANEKLFF
j_call: TRBJ2-7; v_call: TRBV11-2; cdr3_aa: CASSPPGFGGYEQYF
j_call: TRBJ1-2; v_call: TRBV7-2; cdr3_aa: CASSYSPGQGAFGYTF
j_call: TRBJ2-5; v_call: TRBV7-2; cdr3_aa: CASSFPSSGKETQYF
j_call: TRBJ2-7; v_call: TRBV2; cdr3_aa: CASSGTSAEQYF
j_call: TRBJ1-1; v_call: TRBV7-2; cdr3_aa: CASSLGHMNTEAFF
j_call: TRBJ2-1; v_call: TRBV9; cdr3_aa: CASSGPGAGGYNEQFF
j_call: TRBJ1-1; v_call: TRBV2; cdr3_aa: CASTGQINTEAFF
j_call: NA; v_call: TRBV14; cdr3_aa: CASSRDYNYEQYF
j_call: TRBJ1-1; v_call: TRBV5-6; cdr3_aa: CASTPVGRNTEAFF
j_call: TRBJ2-5; v_call: TRBV5-4; cdr3_aa: CASSFRQGGETQYF
j_call: TRBJ2-5; v_call: TRBV27; cdr3_aa: CASSTRGETQYF
j_call: TRBJ1-6; v_call: TRBV11-1; cdr3_aa: CASSPRPARDSPLHF
j_call: TRBJ2-7; v_call: TRBV18; cdr3_aa: CASQAGTSSYEQYF
j_call: TRBJ2-2; v_call: TRBV2; cdr3_aa: CGIRGTSGGAVPGELFF
j_call: TRBJ2-1; v_call: TRBV7-7; cdr3_aa: CASSLGRGDYNEQFF
j_call: TRBJ1-2; v_call: TRBV7-8; cdr3_aa: CASTPGGNYGYTF
j_call: TRBJ1-1; v_call: TRBV5-1; cdr3_aa: CASSLGGQGRNTEAFF
j_call: TRBJ1-1; v_call: TRBV19; cdr3_aa: CASKISGPSNTEAFF
j_call: TRBJ1-1; v_call: TRBV5-4; cdr3_aa: CASSSAGGTEAFF
j_call: TRBJ1-2; v_call: TRBV7-9; cdr3_aa: CASSYLGAADGYTF
j_call: TRBJ1-2; v_call: TRBV4-2; cdr3_aa: CASSQPQQGRSGGYTF
j_call: TRBJ2-1; v_call: TRBV7-9; cdr3_aa: CASRYEDGTKNNEQFF
j_call: TRBJ2-7; v_call: TRBV18; cdr3_aa: CASSPRVWQGTDHYEQYF
j_call: TRBJ2-6; v_call: TRBV12-5; cdr3_aa: CASGGGQSSGANVLTF
j_call: TRBJ1-2; v_call: TRBV7-9; cdr3_aa: CASSLSGTGYGYTF
j_call: TRBJ2-7; v_call: TRBV13; cdr3_aa: CASSLGGGRGAEQYF
j_call: TRBJ2-1; v_call: TRBV7-2; cdr3_aa: CASSAGLYNEQFF